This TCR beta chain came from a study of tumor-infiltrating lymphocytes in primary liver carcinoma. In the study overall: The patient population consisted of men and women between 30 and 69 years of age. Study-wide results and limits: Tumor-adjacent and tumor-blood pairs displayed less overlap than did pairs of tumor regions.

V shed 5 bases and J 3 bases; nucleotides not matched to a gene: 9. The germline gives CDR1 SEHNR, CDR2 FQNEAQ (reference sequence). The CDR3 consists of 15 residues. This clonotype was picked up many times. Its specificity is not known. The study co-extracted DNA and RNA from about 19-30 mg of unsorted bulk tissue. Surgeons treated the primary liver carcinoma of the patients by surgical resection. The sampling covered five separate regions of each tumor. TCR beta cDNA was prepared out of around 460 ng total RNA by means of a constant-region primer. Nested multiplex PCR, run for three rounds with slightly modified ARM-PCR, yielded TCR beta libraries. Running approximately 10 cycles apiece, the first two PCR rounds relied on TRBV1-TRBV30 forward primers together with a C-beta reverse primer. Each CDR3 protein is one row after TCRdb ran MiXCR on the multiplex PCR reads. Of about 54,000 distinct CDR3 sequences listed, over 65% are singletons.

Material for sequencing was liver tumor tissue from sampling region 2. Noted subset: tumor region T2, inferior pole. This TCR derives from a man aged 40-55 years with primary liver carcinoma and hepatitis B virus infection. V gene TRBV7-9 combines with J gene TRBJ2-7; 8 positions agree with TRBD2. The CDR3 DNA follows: TGTGCCAGCAGCAAGCGGGGGAGACAGAACTACGAGCAGTACTTC. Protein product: CASSKRGRQNYEQYF.